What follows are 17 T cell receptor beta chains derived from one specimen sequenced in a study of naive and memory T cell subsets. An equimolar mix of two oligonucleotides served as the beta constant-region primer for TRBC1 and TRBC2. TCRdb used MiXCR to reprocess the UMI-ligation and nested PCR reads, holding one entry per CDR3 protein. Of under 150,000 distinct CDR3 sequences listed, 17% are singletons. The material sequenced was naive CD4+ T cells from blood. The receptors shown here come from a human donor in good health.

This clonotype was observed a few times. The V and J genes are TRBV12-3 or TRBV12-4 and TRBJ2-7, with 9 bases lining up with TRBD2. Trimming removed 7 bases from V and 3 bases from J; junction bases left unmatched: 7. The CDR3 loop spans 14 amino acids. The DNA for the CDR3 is TGTGCCAGCAACCCTACGCGGGGGGGCTACGAGCAGTACTTC. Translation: CASNPTRGGYEQYF.

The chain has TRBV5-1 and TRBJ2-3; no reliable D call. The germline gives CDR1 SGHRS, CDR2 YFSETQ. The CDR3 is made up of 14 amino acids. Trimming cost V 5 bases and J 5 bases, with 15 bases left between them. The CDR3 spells CASSRLQEKDTQYF. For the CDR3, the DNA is TGCGCCAGCAGTCGACTTCAAGAGAAAGATACGCAGTATTTT.

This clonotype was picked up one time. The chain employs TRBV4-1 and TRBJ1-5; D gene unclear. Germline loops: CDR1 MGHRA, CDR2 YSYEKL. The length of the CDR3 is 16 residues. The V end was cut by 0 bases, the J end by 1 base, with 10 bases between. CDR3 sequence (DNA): TGCGCCAGCAGCCAAGATTGGATTCCGAGCAATCAGCCCCAGCATTTT. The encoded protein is CASSQDWIPSNQPQHF.

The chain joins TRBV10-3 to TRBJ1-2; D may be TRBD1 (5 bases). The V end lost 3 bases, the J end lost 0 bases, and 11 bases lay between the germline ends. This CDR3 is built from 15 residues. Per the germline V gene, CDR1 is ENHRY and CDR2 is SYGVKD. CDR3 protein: CAISDQQATNYGYTF. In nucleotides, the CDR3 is TGTGCCATCAGTGACCAACAGGCTACTAACTATGGCTACACCTTC.

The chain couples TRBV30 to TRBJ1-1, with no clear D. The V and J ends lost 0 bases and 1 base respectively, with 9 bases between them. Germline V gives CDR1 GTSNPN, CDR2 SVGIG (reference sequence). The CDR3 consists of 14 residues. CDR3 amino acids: CAWSVGPPNTEAFF. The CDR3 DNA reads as TGTGCCTGGAGTGTAGGGCCCCCGAACACTGAAGCTTTCTTT.

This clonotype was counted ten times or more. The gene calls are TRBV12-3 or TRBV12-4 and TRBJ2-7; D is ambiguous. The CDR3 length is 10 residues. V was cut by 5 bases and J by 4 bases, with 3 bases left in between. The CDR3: CASSIYEQYF. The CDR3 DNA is TGTGCCAGCAGTATTTACGAGCAGTACTTC.

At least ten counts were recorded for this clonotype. CDR3 residues: CASSLGSGLGHEQYF. CDR3 sequence (DNA): TGTGCCAGCAGCCTTGGCTCGGGTTTGGGACACGAGCAGTACTTC. The gene calls are TRBV7-3 and TRBJ2-7; D may correspond to TRBD1 or TRBD2 (5 bases each). The V gene's germline CDR1 is SGHTA and CDR2 FQGTGA. The V and J ends lost 5 bases and 5 bases respectively, with 19 bases between them. The CDR3 is made up of 15 amino acids.

Written as DNA, the CDR3 is TGTGCCAGCAGTGCAGACAGGGGGCAGGGAGATACGCAGTATTTT. This translates into CASSADRGQGDTQYF. V and J are TRBV2 and TRBJ2-3; TRBD1 aligns across 10 bases. Trimming cost V 4 bases and J 5 bases; bases outside gene matches: 6. The germline CDR1 and CDR2 sequences are SNHLY and FYNNEI. This CDR3 is 15 amino acids long. The entire variable domain, with the rest obtained from reference TRBV2 and TRBJ2-3, is as follows: EPEVTQTPSHQVTQMGQEVILRCVPISNHLYFYWYRQILGQKVEFLVSFYNNEISEKSEIFDDQFSVERPDGSNFTLKIRSTKLEDSAMYFCASSADRGQGDTQYFGPGTRLTVL.

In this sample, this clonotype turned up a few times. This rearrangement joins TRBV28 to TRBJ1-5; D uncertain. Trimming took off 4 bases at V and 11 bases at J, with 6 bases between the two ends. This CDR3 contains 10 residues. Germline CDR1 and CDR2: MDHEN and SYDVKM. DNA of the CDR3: TGTGCCAGCAGTTCGTGGACCCAGCATTTT. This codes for CASSSWTQHF.

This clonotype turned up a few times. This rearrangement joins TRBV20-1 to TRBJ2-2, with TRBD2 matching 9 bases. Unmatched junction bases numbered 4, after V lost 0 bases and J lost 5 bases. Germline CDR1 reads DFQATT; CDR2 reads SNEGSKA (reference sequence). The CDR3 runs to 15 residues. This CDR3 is CSARDPAGGTGELFF. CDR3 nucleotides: TGCAGTGCTAGAGATCCAGCGGGAGGTACCGGGGAGCTGTTTTTT.

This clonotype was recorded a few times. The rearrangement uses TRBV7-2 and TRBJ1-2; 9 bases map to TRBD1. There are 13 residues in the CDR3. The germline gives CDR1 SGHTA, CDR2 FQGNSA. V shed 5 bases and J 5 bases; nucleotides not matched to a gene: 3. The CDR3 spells CASSPGQGYGYTF. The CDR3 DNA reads TGTGCCAGCAGCCCGGGACAGGGATATGGCTACACCTTC.

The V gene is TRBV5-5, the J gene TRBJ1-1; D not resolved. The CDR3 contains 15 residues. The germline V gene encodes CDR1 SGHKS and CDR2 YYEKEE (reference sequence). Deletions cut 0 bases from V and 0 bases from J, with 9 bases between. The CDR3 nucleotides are TGTGCCAGCAGCTTGGGTGAACTCGTGAACACTGAAGCTTTCTTT. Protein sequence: CASSLGELVNTEAFF.

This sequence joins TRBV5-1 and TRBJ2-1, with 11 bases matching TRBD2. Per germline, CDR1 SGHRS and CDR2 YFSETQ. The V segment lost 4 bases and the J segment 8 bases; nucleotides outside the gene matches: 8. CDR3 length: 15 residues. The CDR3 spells CASSLLAGAGHEQFF. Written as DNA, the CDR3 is TGCGCCAGCAGCCTACTAGCGGGAGCGGGCCATGAGCAGTTCTTC.

CDR3 in amino acids: CASSLPLAGDPSGDTQYF. Here the CDR3 DNA reads TGTGCCAGCAGCTTACCGCTAGCGGGAGACCCCTCGGGAGATACGCAGTATTTT. The rearrangement joins TRBV7-2 to TRBJ2-3, with TRBD2 matching over 10 bases. This CDR3 has 18 residues. Germline V CDR1 and CDR2: SGHTA, FQGNSA. Trimming at V came to 2 bases and at J to 5 bases, leaving 13 bases not matched to a gene.

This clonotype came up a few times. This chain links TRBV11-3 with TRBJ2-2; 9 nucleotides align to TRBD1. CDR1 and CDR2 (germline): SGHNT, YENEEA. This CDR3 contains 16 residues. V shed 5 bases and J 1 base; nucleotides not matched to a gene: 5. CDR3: CASSNRDRENTGELFF. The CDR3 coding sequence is TGTGCCAGCAGCAACCGGGACAGGGAGAACACCGGGGAGCTGTTTTTT.

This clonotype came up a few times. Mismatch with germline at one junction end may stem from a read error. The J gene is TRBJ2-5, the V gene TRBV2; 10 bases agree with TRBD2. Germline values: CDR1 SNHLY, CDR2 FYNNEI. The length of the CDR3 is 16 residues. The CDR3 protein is CASREGTSAYQETQYF. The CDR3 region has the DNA TGTGCCAGCAGGGAAGGGACTAGCGCCTACCAAGAGACCCAGTACTTC.

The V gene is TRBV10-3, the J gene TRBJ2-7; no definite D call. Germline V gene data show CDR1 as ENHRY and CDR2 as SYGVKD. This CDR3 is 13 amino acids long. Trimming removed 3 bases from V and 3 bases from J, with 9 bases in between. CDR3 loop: CAISEGQHYEQYF. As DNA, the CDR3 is TGTGCCATCAGTGAAGGTCAGCACTACGAGCAGTACTTC.